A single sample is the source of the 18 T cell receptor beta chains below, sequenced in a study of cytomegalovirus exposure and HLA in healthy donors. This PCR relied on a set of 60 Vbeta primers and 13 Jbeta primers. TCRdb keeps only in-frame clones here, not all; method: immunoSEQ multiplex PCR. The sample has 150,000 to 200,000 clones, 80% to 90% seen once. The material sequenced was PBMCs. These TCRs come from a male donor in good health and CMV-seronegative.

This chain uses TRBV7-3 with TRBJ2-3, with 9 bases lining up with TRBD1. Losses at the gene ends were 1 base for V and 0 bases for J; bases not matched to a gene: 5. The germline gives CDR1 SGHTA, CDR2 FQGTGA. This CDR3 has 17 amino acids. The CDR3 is CASSLMGQGLSTDTQYF. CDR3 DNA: TGTGCCAGCAGCTTAATGGGACAGGGACTAAGCACAGATACGCAGTATTTT. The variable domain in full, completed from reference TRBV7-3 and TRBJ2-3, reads GAGVSQTPSNKVTEKGKYVELRCDPISGHTALYWYRQSLGQGPEFLIYFQGTGAADDSGLPNDRFFAVRPEGSVSTLKIQRTERGDSAVYLCASSLMGQGLSTDTQYFGPGTRLTVL.

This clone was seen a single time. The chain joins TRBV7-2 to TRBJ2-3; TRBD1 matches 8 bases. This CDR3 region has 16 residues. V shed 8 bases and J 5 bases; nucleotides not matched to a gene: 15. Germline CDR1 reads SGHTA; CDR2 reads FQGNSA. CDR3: CASATGEQGAKDTQYF. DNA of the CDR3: TGTGCCAGCGCTACCGGGGAGCAGGGGGCGAAAGATACGCAGTATTTT.

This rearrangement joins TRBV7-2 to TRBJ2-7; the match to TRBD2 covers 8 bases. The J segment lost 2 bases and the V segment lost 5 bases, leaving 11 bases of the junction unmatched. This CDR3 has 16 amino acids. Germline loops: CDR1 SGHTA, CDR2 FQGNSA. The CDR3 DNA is TGTGCCAGCAGCCCCCCCGGGGGGGGGAGGACCTACGAGCAGTACTTC. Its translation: CASSPPGGGRTYEQYF.

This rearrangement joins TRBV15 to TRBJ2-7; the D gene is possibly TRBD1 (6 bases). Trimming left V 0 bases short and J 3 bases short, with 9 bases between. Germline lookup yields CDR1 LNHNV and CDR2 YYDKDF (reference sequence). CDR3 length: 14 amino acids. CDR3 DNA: TGTGCCACCAGCAGAGATCAAGGGGGCTACGAGCAGTACTTC. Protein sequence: CATSRDQGGYEQYF. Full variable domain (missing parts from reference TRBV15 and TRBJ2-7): DAMVIQNPRYQVTQFGKPVTLSCSQTLNHNVMYWYQQKSSQAPKLLFHYYDKDFNNEADTPDNFQSRRPNTSFCFLDIRSPGLGDTAMYLCATSRDQGGYEQYFGPGTRLTVT.

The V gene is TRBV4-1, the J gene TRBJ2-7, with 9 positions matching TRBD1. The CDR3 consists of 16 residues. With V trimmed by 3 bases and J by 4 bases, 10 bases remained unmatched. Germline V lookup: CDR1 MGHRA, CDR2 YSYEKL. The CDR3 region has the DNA TGCGCCAGCAGCCAGGACTTACAGGGGGCGCCTTACGAGCAGTACTTC. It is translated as CASSQDLQGAPYEQYF.

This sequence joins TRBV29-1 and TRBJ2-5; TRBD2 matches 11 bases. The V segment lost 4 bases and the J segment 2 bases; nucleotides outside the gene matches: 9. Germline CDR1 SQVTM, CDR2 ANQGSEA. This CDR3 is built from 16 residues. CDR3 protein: CSVAPASGGSQETQYF. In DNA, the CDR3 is TGCAGCGTTGCCCCTGCTAGCGGGGGGTCTCAAGAGACCCAGTACTTC.

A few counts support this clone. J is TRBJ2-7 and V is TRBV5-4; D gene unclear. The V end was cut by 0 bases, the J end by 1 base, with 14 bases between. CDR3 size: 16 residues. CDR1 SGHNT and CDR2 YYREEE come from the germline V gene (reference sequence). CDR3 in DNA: TGTGCCAGCAGCTTGGGGGCCTTGGGCATGTCCTACGAGCAGTACTTC. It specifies CASSLGALGMSYEQYF.

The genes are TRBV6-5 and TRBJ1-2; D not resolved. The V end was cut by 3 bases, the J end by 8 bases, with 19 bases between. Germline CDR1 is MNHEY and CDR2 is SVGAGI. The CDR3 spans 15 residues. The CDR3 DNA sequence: TGTGCCAGCAGTTATTCGGTTGGTAGGGAGCAAGGCTACACCTTC. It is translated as CASSYSVGREQGYTF.

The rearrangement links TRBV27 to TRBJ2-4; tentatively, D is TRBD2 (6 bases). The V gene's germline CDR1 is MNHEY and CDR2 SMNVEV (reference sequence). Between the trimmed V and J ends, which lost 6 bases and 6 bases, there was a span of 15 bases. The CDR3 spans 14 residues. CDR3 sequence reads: CASSPGDVRNIQYF. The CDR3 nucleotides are TGTGCCAGCAGCCCGGGGGATGTCAGAAACATTCAGTACTTC.

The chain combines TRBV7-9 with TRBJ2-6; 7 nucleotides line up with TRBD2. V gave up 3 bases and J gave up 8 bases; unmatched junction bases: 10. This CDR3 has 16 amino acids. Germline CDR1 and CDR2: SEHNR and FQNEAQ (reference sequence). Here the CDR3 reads CASSLGGSGGTNVLTF. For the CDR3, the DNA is TGTGCCAGCAGCTTGGGTGGCTCGGGGGGAACCAACGTCCTGACTTTC.

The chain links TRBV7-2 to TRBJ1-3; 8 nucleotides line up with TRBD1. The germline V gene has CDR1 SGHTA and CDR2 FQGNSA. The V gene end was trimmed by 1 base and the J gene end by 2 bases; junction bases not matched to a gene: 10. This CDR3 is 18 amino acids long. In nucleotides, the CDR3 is TGTGCCAGCAGCTTAGGTGGACAGGGTATAACGGCTGGAAACACCATATATTTT. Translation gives CASSLGGQGITAGNTIYF.

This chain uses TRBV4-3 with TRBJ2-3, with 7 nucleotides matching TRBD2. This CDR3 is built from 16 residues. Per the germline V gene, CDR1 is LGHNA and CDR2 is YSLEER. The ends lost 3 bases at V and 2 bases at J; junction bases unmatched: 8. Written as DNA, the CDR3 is TGCGCCAGCAGCCAGTCAAGCGGGATGTACACAGATACGCAGTATTTT. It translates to CASSQSSGMYTDTQYF.

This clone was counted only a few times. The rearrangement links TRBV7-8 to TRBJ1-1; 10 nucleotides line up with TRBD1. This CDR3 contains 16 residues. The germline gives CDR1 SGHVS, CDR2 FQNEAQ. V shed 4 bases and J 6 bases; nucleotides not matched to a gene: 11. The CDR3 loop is CASSYRDRGVRAEAFF. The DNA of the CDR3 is TGTGCCAGCAGCTACCGGGACAGGGGAGTCCGAGCTGAAGCTTTCTTT. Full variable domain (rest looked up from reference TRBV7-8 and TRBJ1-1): GAGVSQSPRYKVAKRGQDVALRCDPISGHVSLFWYQQALGQGPEFLTYFQNEAQLDKSGLPSDRFFAERPEGSVSTLKIQRTQQEDSAVYLCASSYRDRGVRAEAFFGQGTRLTVV.

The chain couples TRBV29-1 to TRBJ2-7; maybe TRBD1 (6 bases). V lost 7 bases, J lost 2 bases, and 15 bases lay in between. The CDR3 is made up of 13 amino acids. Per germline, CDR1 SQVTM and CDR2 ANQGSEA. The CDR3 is CSGPQGIPYEQYF. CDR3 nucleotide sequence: TGCAGCGGGCCTCAGGGGATTCCCTACGAGCAGTACTTC.

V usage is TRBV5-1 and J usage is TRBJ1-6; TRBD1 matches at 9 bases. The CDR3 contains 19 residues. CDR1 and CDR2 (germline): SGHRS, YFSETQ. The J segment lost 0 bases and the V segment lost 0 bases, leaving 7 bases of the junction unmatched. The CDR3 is CASSLGGGTGSSYNSPLHF. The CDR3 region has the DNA TGCGCCAGCAGCTTGGGCGGCGGGACAGGGAGCTCCTATAATTCACCCCTCCACTTT.

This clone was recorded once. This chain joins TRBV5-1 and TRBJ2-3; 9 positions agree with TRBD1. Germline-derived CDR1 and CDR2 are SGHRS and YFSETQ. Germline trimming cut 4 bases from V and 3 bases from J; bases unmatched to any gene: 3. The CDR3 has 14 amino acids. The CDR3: CASSRDRVTDTQYF. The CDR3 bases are TGCGCCAGCAGCCGGGACAGGGTGACAGATACGCAGTATTTT.

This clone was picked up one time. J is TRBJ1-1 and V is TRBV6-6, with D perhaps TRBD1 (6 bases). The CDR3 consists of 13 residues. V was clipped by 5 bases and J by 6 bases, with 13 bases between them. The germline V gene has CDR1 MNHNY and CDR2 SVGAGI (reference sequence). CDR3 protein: CASSGGQFSEAFF. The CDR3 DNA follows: TGTGCCAGCAGTGGAGGACAGTTTTCTGAAGCTTTCTTT.

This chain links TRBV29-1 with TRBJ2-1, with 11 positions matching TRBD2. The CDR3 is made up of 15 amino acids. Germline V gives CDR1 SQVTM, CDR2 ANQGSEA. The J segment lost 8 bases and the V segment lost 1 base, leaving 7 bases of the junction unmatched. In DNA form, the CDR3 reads TGCAGCGTTGAAGTAGGCCTAGCGGGAGGCGATGAGCAGTTCTTC. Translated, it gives CSVEVGLAGGDEQFF.